This TCR beta chain was sequenced during a study of blood T cell repertoires in COVID-19. Authors' methods: Estimation of nucleated cell counts relied on the amplification of reference gene primers. TCRdb's copy holds only in-frame clones and misses some; the assay was immunoSEQ multiplex PCR. V and J calls and clone size are as listed in that table; D and trimming were resolved from the DNA. This table holds some 200,000 clones, about four fifths found once. The CDR3 is 19 amino acids. J was trimmed by 2 bases and V by 5 bases; bases with no gene match: 11. Germline V gene lookup returns CDR1 SGHTA and CDR2 FQGNSA.

The chain links TRBV7-2 to TRBJ2-1, with 14 bases lining up with TRBD2. The origin of this receptor is a woman aged 45-65 years with active or convalescent COVID-19. Material: peripheral blood. The chain's CDR3 is CASSPRTSGRWFAYNEQFF. For the CDR3, the DNA is TGTGCCAGCAGCCCCAGGACTAGCGGGAGGTGGTTTGCCTACAATGAGCAGTTCTTC.